Listed below are T cell receptor beta chains from one sample, sequenced in a study of vaccination effects on CD4 cells after COVID-19. Some clones are missing from TCRdb's copy, which holds only in-frame ones; the method was immunoSEQ multiplex PCR. The sample records some 70,000 clones, less than 80% being singletons. The antigens of these receptors remain unknown. Sequences were derived from CD4+ T cells from PBMCs cultured without peptide, sampled after COVID-19 vaccination. The receptors stem from a human donor who received a COVID-19 vaccine. Each CDR3 is given with its conserved first and last residue. The order of the fields is V gene, J gene, D gene, clone size, CDR3 protein, CDR3 DNA. The D gene is left open where the match is weak. Size is omitted from some rows. Given values are once, few, many or a class for expanded clones.

V: TRBV18
J: TRBJ2-5
D: TRBD1
size: once
CDR3: CASSPGTGDGETQYF
DNA: TGTGCCAGCTCACCTGGGACAGGGGACGGAGAGACCCAGTACTTC

V: TRBV28
J: TRBJ1-5
D: .
size: .
CDR3: CASSLSFGGDQPQHF
DNA: TGTGCCAGCAGTTTATCCTTCGGCGGAGATCAGCCCCAGCATTTT

V: TRBV14
J: TRBJ1-6
D: .
size: .
CDR3: CASSSLSQDSPLHF
DNA: TGTGCCAGCAGCTCCCTATCCCAAGATTCACCCCTCCACTTT

V: TRBV11-3
J: TRBJ2-5
D: TRBD2
size: .
CDR3: CASSYTRGGGVQETQYF
DNA: TGTGCCAGCAGCTACACCCGTGGCGGGGGGGTCCAAGAGACCCAGTACTTC

V: TRBV11-3
J: TRBJ2-3
D: TRBD1
size: .
CDR3: CASSPRTGRTDTQYF
DNA: TGTGCCAGCAGCCCGCGGACAGGGAGGACAGATACGCAGTATTTT

V: TRBV28
J: TRBJ1-2
D: TRBD1
size: .
CDR3: CASNDRGYGYTF
DNA: TGTGCCAGCAACGACAGGGGCTATGGCTACACCTTC

V: TRBV27
J: TRBJ1-5
D: TRBD1
size: .
CDR3: CASSLHRGDQPQHF
DNA: TGTGCCAGCAGTTTGCACAGGGGTGATCAGCCCCAGCATTTT

V: TRBV27
J: TRBJ2-3
D: TRBD2
size: .
CDR3: CASRFTSGFTDTQYF
DNA: TGTGCCAGCAGATTTACTAGCGGGTTCACAGATACGCAGTATTTT

V: TRBV3-1/TRBV3-2
J: TRBJ1-1
D: .
size: few
CDR3: CASRRGLNTEAFF
DNA: TGTGCCAGCAGACGCGGACTCAACACTGAAGCTTTCTTT

V: TRBV4-3
J: TRBJ2-5
D: .
size: .
CDR3: CASSPGGSIAETQYF
DNA: TGCGCCAGCAGCCCAGGTGGTAGTATTGCGGAGACCCAGTACTTC

V: TRBV7-2
J: TRBJ2-5
D: .
size: .
CDR3: CASSSGRIQETQYF
DNA: TGTGCCAGCAGCTCCGGACGGATCCAAGAGACCCAGTACTTC

V: TRBV19
J: TRBJ2-2
D: .
size: .
CDR3: CASSIGHPSTGELFF
DNA: TGTGCCAGTAGTATTGGACACCCCTCCACCGGGGAGCTGTTTTTT

V: TRBV11-2
J: TRBJ2-3
D: .
size: .
CDR3: CASSLGYTDTQYF
DNA: TGTGCCAGCAGCTTAGGTTACACAGATACGCAGTATTTT

V: TRBV6-6
J: TRBJ1-2
D: .
size: .
CDR3: CASSYPPELGGHGYTF
DNA: TGTGCCAGCAGTTACCCCCCTGAGCTCGGGGGGCACGGCTACACCTTC

V: TRBV5-1
J: TRBJ2-2
D: .
size: .
CDR3: CASSLAVSTGELFF
DNA: TGCGCCAGCAGCTTGGCGGTTAGCACCGGGGAGCTGTTTTTT

V: TRBV18
J: TRBJ2-3
D: TRBD2
size: .
CDR3: CASSPGRTSTDTQYF
DNA: TGTGCCAGCTCACCCGGGAGGACAAGCACAGATACGCAGTATTTT

V: TRBV11-2
J: TRBJ1-2
D: .
size: .
CDR3: CASSLGGGSYYGYTF
DNA: TGTGCCAGCAGCCTAGGCGGGGGGTCCTACTATGGCTACACCTTC

V: TRBV5-1
J: TRBJ1-1
D: .
size: .
CDR3: CASSLEQIMNTEAFF
DNA: TGCGCCAGCAGCTTGGAACAGATCATGAACACTGAAGCTTTCTTT

V: TRBV7-8
J: TRBJ2-3
D: TRBD1
size: .
CDR3: CASSLARVIGGRSTDTQYF
DNA: TGTGCCAGCAGCTTAGCGCGAGTTATAGGGGGCAGGAGCACAGATACGCAGTATTTT

V: TRBV10-3
J: TRBJ2-6
D: TRBD1
size: .
CDR3: CAISESGQASGANVLTF
DNA: TGTGCCATCAGTGAGTCGGGACAGGCCTCTGGGGCCAACGTCCTGACTTTC

V: TRBV7-2
J: TRBJ1-1
D: .
size: .
CDR3: CASSLRQFHTEAFF
DNA: TGTGCCAGCAGCTTAAGACAGTTTCACACTGAAGCTTTCTTT

V: TRBV3-1/TRBV3-2
J: TRBJ2-4
D: TRBD2
size: .
CDR3: CASSQVQWTGGGKNIQYF
DNA: TGTGCCAGCAGCCAAGTCCAATGGACTGGCGGGGGAAAAAACATTCAGTACTTC

V: TRBV15
J: TRBJ2-2
D: TRBD1
size: .
CDR3: CATSKPGTAGELFF
DNA: TGTGCCACCAGCAAGCCCGGGACAGCCGGGGAGCTGTTTTTT